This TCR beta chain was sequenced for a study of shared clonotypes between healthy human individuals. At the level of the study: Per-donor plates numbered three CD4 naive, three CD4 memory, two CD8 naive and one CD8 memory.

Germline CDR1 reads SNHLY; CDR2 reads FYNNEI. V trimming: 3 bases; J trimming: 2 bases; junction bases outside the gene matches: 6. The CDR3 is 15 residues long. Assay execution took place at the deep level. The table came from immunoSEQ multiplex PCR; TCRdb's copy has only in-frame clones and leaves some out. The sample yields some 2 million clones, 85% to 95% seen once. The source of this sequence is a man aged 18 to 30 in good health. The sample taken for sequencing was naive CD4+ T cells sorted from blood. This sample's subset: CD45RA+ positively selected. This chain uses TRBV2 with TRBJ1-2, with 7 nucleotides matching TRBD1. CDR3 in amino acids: CASSDMSGGNYGYTF. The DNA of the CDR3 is TGTGCCAGCAGTGATATGTCAGGGGGAAACTATGGCTACACCTTC.